The present entry profiles one T cell receptor (beta chain) with its context. These data belong to a study of CD8 T cells in Susac syndrome. Study-level information: Patients with Susac syndrome who were sequenced included over five with active disease and roughly eight in remission.

Bulk CD8+ and CD4+ cells came from magnetic negative isolation; CD8+ TEMRA by FACS. Looked up from germline, CDR1 is PRHDT and CDR2 is FYEKMQ (reference sequence). Unmatched junction bases numbered 5, after V lost 5 bases and J lost 0 bases. The CDR3 loop spans 15 amino acids. RNA amounts of about 0.45 to 1 ug underwent reverse transcription with random hexamers. Each CDR3 protein gets one entry after TCRdb re-called the immunoSEQ multiplex PCR reads with MiXCR. The data show roughly 130,000 distinct CDR3 sequences, 96% seen once. This sequence was found in a human donor with Susac syndrome. The sample was CD4+ T cells from PBMCs. The chain links TRBV13 to TRBJ1-1; 8 nucleotides line up with TRBD1. The CDR3 nucleotides read TGTGCCAGCAGCCGAAGGGACAGGATGAACACTGAAGCTTTCTTT. Translated, it gives CASSRRDRMNTEAFF.